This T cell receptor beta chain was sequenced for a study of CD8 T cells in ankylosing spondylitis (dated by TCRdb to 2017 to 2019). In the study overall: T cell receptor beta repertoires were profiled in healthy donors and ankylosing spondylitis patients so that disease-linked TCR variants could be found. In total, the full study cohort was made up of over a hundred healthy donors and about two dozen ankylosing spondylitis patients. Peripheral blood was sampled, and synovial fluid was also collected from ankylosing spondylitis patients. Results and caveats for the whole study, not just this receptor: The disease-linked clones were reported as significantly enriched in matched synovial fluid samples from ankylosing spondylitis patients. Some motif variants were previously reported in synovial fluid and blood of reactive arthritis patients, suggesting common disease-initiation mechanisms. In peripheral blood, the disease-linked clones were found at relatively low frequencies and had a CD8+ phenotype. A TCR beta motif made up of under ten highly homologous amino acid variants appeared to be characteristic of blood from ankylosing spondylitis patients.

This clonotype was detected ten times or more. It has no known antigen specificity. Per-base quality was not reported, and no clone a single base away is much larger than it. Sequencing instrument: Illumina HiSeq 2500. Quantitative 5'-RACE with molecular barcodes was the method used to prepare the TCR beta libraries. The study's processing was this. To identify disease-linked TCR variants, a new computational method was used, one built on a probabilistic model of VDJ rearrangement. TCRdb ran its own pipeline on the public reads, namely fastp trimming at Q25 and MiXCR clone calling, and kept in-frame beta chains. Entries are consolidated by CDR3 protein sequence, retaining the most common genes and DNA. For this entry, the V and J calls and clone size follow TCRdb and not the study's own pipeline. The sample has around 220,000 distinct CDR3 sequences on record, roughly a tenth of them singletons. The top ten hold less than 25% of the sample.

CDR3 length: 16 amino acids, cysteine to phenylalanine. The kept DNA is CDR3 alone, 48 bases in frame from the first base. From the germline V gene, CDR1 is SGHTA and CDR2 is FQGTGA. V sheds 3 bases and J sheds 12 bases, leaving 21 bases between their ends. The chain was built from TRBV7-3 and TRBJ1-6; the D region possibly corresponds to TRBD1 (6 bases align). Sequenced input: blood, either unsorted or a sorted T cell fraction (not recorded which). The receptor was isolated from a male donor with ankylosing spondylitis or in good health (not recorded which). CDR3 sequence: CASSLGSSGTPLPLHF. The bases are TGTGCCAGCAGCTTGGGCTCCTCCGGGACACCTTTACCCCTCCACTTT.